The 21 T cell receptor beta chains given below trace back to one sample, sequenced in a study of blood T cell repertoires in COVID-19. The assay was immunoSEQ multiplex PCR, and TCRdb's table has in-frame clones only and misses some. Found here are roughly 150,000 clones, approximately 84% of them singletons; the top ten hold 2.5% to 3%. The sample consisted of peripheral blood. Receptor source: a woman older than 75 with COVID-19, enrolled during active disease.

In this sample, this clone turned up once. The genes are TRBV6-1 and TRBJ1-1; 7 positions match TRBD1. The germline CDR1 and CDR2 sequences are MNHNS and SASEGT. V was pared by 7 bases and J by 5 bases, with 13 bases of the junction left unmatched. The CDR3 length is 15 residues. The CDR3 region is CASTTPWGRGTEAFF. CDR3 sequence (DNA): TGTGCCAGCACCACCCCTTGGGGCAGGGGGACTGAAGCTTTCTTT.

The chain carries TRBV19 and TRBJ2-7, with a weak D call TRBD2 (6 bases). Trimming pared 5 bases from V and 2 bases from J, leaving 16 bases between. The CDR3 has 15 amino acids. CDR1 is LNHDA, CDR2 SQIVND, per germline (reference sequence). CDR3 loop: CASSAAGTGAYEQYF. CDR3 DNA: TGTGCCAGTAGTGCAGCCGGGACGGGGGCCTACGAGCAGTACTTC. The full variable domain, completed using reference TRBV19 and TRBJ2-7, is DGGITQSPKYLFRKEGQNVTLSCEQNLNHDAMYWYRQDPGQGLRLIYYSQIVNDFQKGDIAEGYSVSREKKESFPLTVTSAQKNPTAFYLCASSAAGTGAYEQYFGPGTRLTVT.

The V gene is TRBV28, the J gene TRBJ1-2; no clear D. Trimming pared 2 bases from V and 6 bases from J, leaving 7 bases between. Germline V CDR1 and CDR2: MDHEN, SYDVKM. The CDR3 has 12 amino acids. The chain's CDR3 is CASSLQQHGYTF. In DNA, the CDR3 is TGTGCCAGCAGTTTACAACAGCATGGCTACACCTTC.

This clone was counted once. V and J are TRBV30 and TRBJ2-1; D possibly corresponds to TRBD2 (6 bases). Germline V gene data show CDR1 as GTSNPN and CDR2 as SVGIG (reference sequence). This CDR3 region has 14 residues. V lost 3 bases and J 1 base, leaving 10 bases between the germline ends. CDR3 sequence: CAWRSSGSYNEQFF. CDR3 coding DNA: TGTGCCTGGAGATCAAGCGGGTCCTACAATGAGCAGTTCTTC.

This clone was recorded only once. The V and J genes are TRBV3-1 (or the pseudogene TRBV3-2) and TRBJ2-7; D is unresolved. This CDR3 region has 15 residues. Germline V lookup: CDR1 LGHDT, CDR2 YNNKEL (reference sequence). The V end lost 1 base, the J end lost 4 bases, and 14 bases lay between the germline ends. CDR3 amino acids: CASSQGPFEYYEQYF. The CDR3 DNA reads as TGTGCCAGCAGCCAAGGTCCCTTCGAGTATTACGAGCAGTACTTC.

The J gene is TRBJ2-7, the V gene TRBV7-3; 8 bases are a match to TRBD2. The CDR3 spans 16 residues. Per germline, CDR1 SGHTA and CDR2 FQGTGA. The V and J ends lost 2 bases and 0 bases, in that order; junction bases with no gene match: 6. For the CDR3, the DNA is TGTGCCAGCAGCTTATCGGTAGCGGGGAACTCCTACGAGCAGTACTTC. Translated, it gives CASSLSVAGNSYEQYF. The whole variable domain, filled in from reference TRBV7-3 and TRBJ2-7, reads GAGVSQTPSNKVTEKGKYVELRCDPISGHTALYWYRQSLGQGPEFLIYFQGTGAADDSGLPNDRFFAVRPEGSVSTLKIQRTERGDSAVYLCASSLSVAGNSYEQYFGPGTRLTVT.

The rearrangement joins TRBV7-9 to TRBJ1-5; 11 nucleotides line up with TRBD1. The V gene's germline CDR1 is SEHNR and CDR2 FQNEAQ (reference sequence). CDR3 length: 17 residues. With 3 bases clipped from V and 4 bases from J, the junction kept 8 bases outside the gene matches. The chain's CDR3 is CASSFGTGTGGNQPQHF. In DNA form, the CDR3 reads TGTGCCAGCAGCTTCGGTACCGGGACAGGGGGTAATCAGCCCCAGCATTTT. The whole variable domain, remainder taken from reference TRBV7-9 and TRBJ1-5, is DTGVSQNPRHKITKRGQNVTFRCDPISEHNRLYWYRQTLGQGPEFLTYFQNEAQLEKSRLLSDRFSAERPKGSFSTLEIQRTEQGDSAMYLCASSFGTGTGGNQPQHFGDGTRLSIL.

The rearrangement uses TRBV18 and TRBJ1-3; possibly TRBD1 for D (6 bases). The CDR3 has 17 residues. Trimming removed 0 bases from V and 1 base from J, with 13 bases in between. Looked up from germline, CDR1 is KGHSH and CDR2 is LQKENI. CDR3: CASSPPGAARSGNTIYF. Written as DNA, the CDR3 is TGTGCCAGCTCACCACCGGGGGCAGCGCGGTCTGGAAACACCATATATTTT.

This clone was seen once. V is TRBV5-1 and J is TRBJ1-2, with D possibly matching TRBD1 (6 bases). Germline-derived CDR1 and CDR2 are SGHRS and YFSETQ. The V end lost 0 bases, the J end lost 4 bases, and 10 bases lay between the germline ends. CDR3 length: 14 amino acids. CDR3 sequence: CASSLDRTVYGYTF. The CDR3 DNA sequence: TGCGCCAGCAGCTTGGATAGGACAGTCTATGGCTACACCTTC.

This clone was observed a few times. The rearrangement joins TRBV5-8 to TRBJ2-5; tentatively, D is TRBD1 (5 bases). The germline V and J ends were trimmed by 5 bases and 5 bases, with 13 bases remaining between them. This CDR3 is 13 amino acids long. The germline V gene has CDR1 SGHTS and CDR2 YDEGEE. CDR3 nucleotides: TGTGCCAGCAGAGGAAGGGGTGGTGAGACCCAGTACTTC. This encodes CASRGRGGETQYF.

The chain employs TRBV7-9 and TRBJ1-6; TRBD1 might be the D (5 bases). Germline CDR1 and CDR2: SEHNR and FQNEAQ (reference sequence). The CDR3 loop spans 13 amino acids. Between the trimmed V and J ends, which lost 2 bases and 10 bases, there was a span of 9 bases. CDR3 sequence reads: CASSLQGGSPLHF. Here the CDR3 DNA reads TGTGCCAGCAGCTTACAGGGAGGCTCACCCCTCCACTTT.

J is TRBJ1-3 and V is TRBV18; 7 bases fit TRBD1. Germline CDR1 reads KGHSH; CDR2 reads LQKENI. CDR3 length: 15 residues. V lost 5 bases and J lost 1; bases outside the gene matches: 5. The DNA for the CDR3 is TGTGCCAGCTCAGTTACAGGGGAATCTGGAAACACCATATATTTT. It encodes CASSVTGESGNTIYF.

The chain carries TRBV27 and TRBJ2-5; D possibly corresponds to TRBD1 (6 bases). Trimming took 5 bases from V and 4 from J, leaving 20 bases between them. There are 16 residues in the CDR3. Germline V lookup: CDR1 MNHEY, CDR2 SMNVEV (reference sequence). The chain's CDR3 is CASSLDSLPTSETQYF. The CDR3 DNA sequence: TGTGCCAGCAGTCTGGACAGTCTCCCCACTTCAGAGACCCAGTACTTC.

This rearrangement joins TRBV6-5 to TRBJ2-7, with 9 bases fitting TRBD1. The CDR3 loop spans 15 amino acids. The V gene end was trimmed by 5 bases and the J gene end by 6 bases; junction bases not matched to a gene: 11. In germline, CDR1 is MNHEY, CDR2 SVGAGI. This CDR3 reads CASSKTGTGSGEQYF. The CDR3 DNA is TGTGCCAGCAGTAAAACCGGGACAGGGTCGGGCGAGCAGTACTTC.

The chain carries TRBV18 and TRBJ1-4; 10 bases agree with TRBD1. Germline V CDR1 and CDR2: KGHSH, LQKENI. CDR3 length: 17 amino acids. The V gene end was trimmed by 3 bases and the J gene end by 2 bases; junction bases not matched to a gene: 6. CDR3 nucleotides: TGTGCCAGCTCACCCGGGACAGGGGTGTTCACTAATGAAAAACTGTTTTTT. Its translation is CASSPGTGVFTNEKLFF.

V and J are TRBV18 and TRBJ2-7; TRBD1 matches 8 bases. Germline CDR1 KGHSH, CDR2 LQKENI. After removal of 6 bases from V and 6 bases from J, the junction contained 7 bases not matched to a gene. CDR3 length: 13 amino acids. The CDR3 protein is CASSSQGAGEQYF. CDR3 nucleotides: TGTGCCAGCTCCTCTCAGGGGGCAGGCGAGCAGTACTTC.

For this clone: Mismatch with germline at one junction end may stem from a read error. The J gene is TRBJ2-7, the V gene TRBV7-2, with D maybe TRBD1 (5 bases). The CDR3 spans 15 residues. Germline V lookup: CDR1 SGHTA, CDR2 FQGNSA. This chain's CDR3 is CASSLGGVLSYELYF. CDR3 in DNA: TGTGCCAGCAGCTTAGGGGGCGTACTCTCCTACGAGCTGTACTTC.

CDR3 DNA sequence: TGCGCCAGCAGCAACCAGCGGGCAATGGGCGAGCAGTACTTC. It codes for CASSNQRAMGEQYF. The chain combines TRBV5-1 with TRBJ2-7; D may be TRBD2 (6 bases). Germline V gene data show CDR1 as SGHRS and CDR2 as YFSETQ. The CDR3 runs to 14 residues. Trimming shortened V by 4 bases and J by 6 bases, and 17 bases separated the two germline ends.

V usage is TRBV10-3 and J usage is TRBJ2-2; perhaps TRBD2 as D (6 bases). The CDR3 length is 16 residues. V lost 1 base, J lost 5 bases, and 14 bases lay in between. The germline CDR1 and CDR2 sequences are ENHRY and SYGVKD. CDR3 protein: CAISEWIAVDTGELFF. CDR3 nucleotides: TGTGCCATCAGTGAGTGGATAGCGGTCGATACCGGGGAGCTGTTTTTT.

This clone was recorded once. The chain uses TRBV30 and TRBJ1-5; 7 bases match TRBD1. This CDR3 is 12 amino acids long. The germline V gene encodes CDR1 GTSNPN and CDR2 SVGIG (reference sequence). V gave up 2 bases and J gave up 7 bases; unmatched junction bases: 2. For the CDR3, the DNA is TGTGCCTGGAGTCAGGGGGGCCAGCCCCAGCATTTT. Its protein product is CAWSQGGQPQHF.

V is TRBV7-2 and J is TRBJ1-6; no clear D. CDR3 length equals 12 residues. V was clipped by 3 bases and J by 10 bases, with 7 bases between them. CDR1 is SGHTA and CDR2 is FQGNSA in the germline V gene. CDR3 coding DNA: TGTGCCAGCAGCTTCATACAGTCACCCCTCCACTTT. It encodes CASSFIQSPLHF.